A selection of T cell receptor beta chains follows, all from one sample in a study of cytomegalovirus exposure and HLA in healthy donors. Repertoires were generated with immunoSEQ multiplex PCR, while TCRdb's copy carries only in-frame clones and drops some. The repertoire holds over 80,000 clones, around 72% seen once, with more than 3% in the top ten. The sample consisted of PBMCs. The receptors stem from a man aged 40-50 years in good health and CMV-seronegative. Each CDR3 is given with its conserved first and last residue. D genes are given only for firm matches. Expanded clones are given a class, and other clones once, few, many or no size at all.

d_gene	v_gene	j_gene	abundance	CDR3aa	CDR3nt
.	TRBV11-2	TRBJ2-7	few	CASSLGTDSSYEQYF	TGTGCCAGCAGCTTAGGGACAGACTCCTCCTACGAGCAGTACTTC
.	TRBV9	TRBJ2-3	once	CASSAPEGSITQYF	TGTGCCAGCAGCGCCCCCGAAGGGAGCATAACGCAGTATTTT
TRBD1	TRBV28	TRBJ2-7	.	CASSFSGTGTYEQYF	TGTGCCAGCAGTTTTAGTGGGACAGGGACGTACGAGCAGTACTTC
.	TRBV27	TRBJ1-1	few	CASSFPGHENTEAFF	TGTGCCAGCAGTTTTCCGGGACACGAGAACACTGAAGCTTTCTTT
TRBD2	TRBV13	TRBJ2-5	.	CASSLIAREQETQYF	TGTGCCAGCAGCTTAATAGCGCGGGAGCAAGAGACCCAGTACTTC
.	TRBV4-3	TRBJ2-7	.	CASSQDWAREQYF	TGCGCCAGCAGCCAAGATTGGGCCAGGGAGCAGTACTTC
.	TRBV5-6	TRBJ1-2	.	CASRLAGTDYGYTF	TGTGCCAGCCGTCTCGCCGGAACAGACTATGGCTACACCTTC
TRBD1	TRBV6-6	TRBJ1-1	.	CASSSYRGDSTEAFF	TGTGCCAGCAGTTCCTACAGGGGAGACAGCACTGAAGCTTTCTTT
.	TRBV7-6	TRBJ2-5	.	CASSFQGFQETQYF	TGTGCCAGCAGCTTCCAGGGTTTTCAAGAGACCCAGTACTTC
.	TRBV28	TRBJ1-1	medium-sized	CASSLGRENTEAFF	TGTGCCAGCAGTTTGGGCAGGGAGAACACTGAAGCTTTCTTT
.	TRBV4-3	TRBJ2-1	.	CASSQVGAGAGLQQFF	TGCGCCAGCAGCCAAGTGGGAGCAGGGGCGGGCCTGCAACAGTTCTTC
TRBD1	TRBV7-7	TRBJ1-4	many	CASSLHGTANEKLFF	TGTGCCAGCAGCTTACATGGGACAGCGAATGAAAAACTGTTTTTT
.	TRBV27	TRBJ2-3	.	CASSQRAGDTQYF	TGTGCCAGCAGCCAAAGGGCGGGGGATACGCAGTATTTT
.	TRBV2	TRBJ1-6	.	CAGGGGSYNSPLHF	TGTGCCGGTGGGGGGGGCTCCTATAATTCACCCCTCCACTTT
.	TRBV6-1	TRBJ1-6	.	CASSEKGGFNSPLHF	TGTGCCAGCAGTGAAAAGGGAGGGTTTAATTCACCCCTCCACTTT
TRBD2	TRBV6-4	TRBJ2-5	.	CASSDSASGGAETQYF	TGTGCCAGCAGTGACTCGGCTAGCGGGGGGGCAGAGACCCAGTACTTC
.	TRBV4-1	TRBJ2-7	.	CASSQINSYEQYF	TGCGCCAGCAGCCAGATCAACAGCTACGAGCAGTACTTC
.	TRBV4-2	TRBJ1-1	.	CASSQEWGWPEAFF	TGTGCCAGCAGCCAAGAGTGGGGCTGGCCTGAAGCTTTCTTT
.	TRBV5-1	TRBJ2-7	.	CASSFVREQPSEQYF	TGCGCCAGCAGCTTCGTACGGGAACAGCCTAGCGAGCAGTACTTC
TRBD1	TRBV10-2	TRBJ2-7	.	CASGDSSYEQYF	TGCGCCAGCGGGGACAGCTCCTACGAGCAGTACTTC
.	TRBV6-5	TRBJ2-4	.	CASSRQLAKNIQYF	TGTGCCAGCAGCCGACAGTTAGCCAAAAACATTCAGTACTTC
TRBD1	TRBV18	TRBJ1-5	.	CASSPDREDQPQHF	TGTGCCAGCTCACCCGACAGGGAGGATCAGCCCCAGCATTTT
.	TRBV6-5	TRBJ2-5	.	CASSYSRSGLQETQYF	TGTGCCAGCAGTTACAGCAGGTCAGGCCTGCAAGAGACCCAGTACTTC
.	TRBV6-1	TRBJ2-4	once	CASSLIAKNIQYF	TGTGCCAGCAGTCTAATAGCCAAAAACATTCAGTACTTC
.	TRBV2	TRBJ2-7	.	CASSDDPGMGEQYF	TGTGCCAGCAGTGATGACCCGGGGATGGGCGAGCAGTACTTC
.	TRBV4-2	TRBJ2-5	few	CASSQEDPSRPETQYF	TGTGCCAGCAGCCAAGAGGACCCTAGCAGGCCAGAGACCCAGTACTTC
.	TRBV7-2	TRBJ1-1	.	CASSFMGDTGAFF	TGTGCCAGCAGCTTCATGGGGGACACTGGAGCTTTCTTT
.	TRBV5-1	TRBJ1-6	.	CASSDNRNSPLHF	TGCGCCAGCAGCGATAACAGAAATTCACCCCTCCACTTT
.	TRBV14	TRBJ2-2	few	CASSQQYPGELFF	TGTGCCAGCAGCCAACAGTACCCCGGGGAGCTGTTTTTT
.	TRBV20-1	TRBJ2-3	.	CSARGEDTQYF	TGCAGTGCTAGAGGCGAGGATACGCAGTATTTT
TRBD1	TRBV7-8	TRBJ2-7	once	CASTFSPRTGASYEQYF	TGTGCCAGCACCTTTTCGCCAAGGACAGGGGCGTCCTACGAGCAGTACTTC
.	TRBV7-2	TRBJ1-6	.	CASSPDWNSPLHF	TGTGCCAGCAGCCCAGATTGGAATTCACCCCTCCACTTT
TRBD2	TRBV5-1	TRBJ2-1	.	CASSLVWPAGILNEQFF	TGCGCCAGCAGCTTGGTCTGGCCAGCGGGGATATTAAATGAGCAGTTCTTC
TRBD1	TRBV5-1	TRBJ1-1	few	CASSLAQGAAYTEAFF	TGCGCCAGCAGCTTGGCACAGGGGGCCGCATATACTGAAGCTTTCTTT
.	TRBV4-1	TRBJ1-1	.	CASSHPIKNTEAFF	TGCGCCAGCAGCCATCCTATAAAAAACACTGAAGCTTTCTTT
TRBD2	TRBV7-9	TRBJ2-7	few	CASSPSAGGGEQYF	TGTGCCAGCAGCCCCTCGGCGGGGGGCGGCGAGCAGTACTTC
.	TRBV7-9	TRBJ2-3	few	CASGREHTDTQYF	TGTGCCAGCGGGAGAGAGCACACAGATACGCAGTATTTT
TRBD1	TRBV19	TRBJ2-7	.	CASSMARDRGPEQYF	TGTGCCAGTAGTATGGCCCGGGACAGGGGGCCCGAGCAGTACTTC
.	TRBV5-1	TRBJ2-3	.	CASSFEARSTDTQYF	TGCGCCAGCAGCTTCGAAGCGCGGAGCACAGATACGCAGTATTTT
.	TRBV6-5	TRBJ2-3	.	CASSYSGSTDTQYF	TGTGCCAGCAGTTACTCGGGCAGTACAGATACGCAGTATTTT
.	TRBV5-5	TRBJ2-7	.	CASSLTGTSDEQYF	TGTGCCAGCAGCTTAACAGGGACCTCCGACGAGCAGTACTTC
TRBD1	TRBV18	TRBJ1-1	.	CASSPGDSEAFF	TGTGCCAGCTCACCTGGGGACAGTGAAGCTTTCTTT
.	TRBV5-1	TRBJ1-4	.	CASSLGGSSREKLFF	TGCGCCAGCAGCTTAGGGGGATCATCCCGGGAAAAACTGTTTTTT
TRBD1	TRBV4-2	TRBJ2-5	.	CASSQDPGQGWTQYF	TGTGCCAGCAGCCAAGATCCGGGACAGGGTTGGACCCAGTACTTC
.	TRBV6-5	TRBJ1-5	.	CASGPGMGNQPQHF	TGTGCCAGCGGGCCGGGGATGGGGAATCAGCCCCAGCATTTT
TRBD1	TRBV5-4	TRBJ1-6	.	CASSAVTGGGSPLHF	TGTGCCAGCAGCGCCGTAACAGGGGGCGGTTCACCCCTCCACTTT
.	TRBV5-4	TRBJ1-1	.	CASSMGANTEAFF	TGTGCCAGCAGCATGGGGGCGAACACTGAAGCTTTCTTT
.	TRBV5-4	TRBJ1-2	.	CASSLAESSFFKTNYGYTF	TGTGCCAGCAGCTTGGCCGAGAGCTCATTTTTCAAAACTAACTATGGCTACACCTTC
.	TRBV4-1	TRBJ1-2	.	CASSQTGTYNYGYTF	TGCGCCAGCAGCCAAACCGGGACATACAACTATGGCTACACCTTC
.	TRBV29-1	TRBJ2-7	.	CSVEGREPYEQYF	TGCAGCGTTGAGGGCAGGGAACCCTACGAGCAGTACTTC
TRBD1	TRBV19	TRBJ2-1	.	CASSIDRGYEQFF	TGTGCCAGTAGTATTGACAGGGGTTATGAGCAGTTCTTC
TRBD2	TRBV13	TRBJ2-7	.	CASSPPRGTYEQYF	TGTGCCAGCAGCCCTCCGCGGGGGACCTACGAGCAGTACTTC
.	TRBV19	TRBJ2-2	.	CASSIVSNTGELFF	TGTGCCAGTAGTATAGTCTCGAACACCGGGGAGCTGTTTTTT
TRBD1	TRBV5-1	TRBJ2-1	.	CASSDDRVNYNEQFF	TGCGCCAGCAGCGACGACAGGGTAAACTACAATGAGCAGTTCTTC
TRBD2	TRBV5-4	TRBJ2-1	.	CASSRLAGGYNNEQFF	TGTGCCAGCAGCCGACTAGCGGGGGGGTATAACAATGAGCAGTTCTTC